Described below is a single TCR beta chain sequence and its context. These data are taken from a study of healthy donors' naive CD4 and CD8 T cells. V trimming: 4 bases; J trimming: 3 bases; junction bases outside the gene matches: 6. Germline assignment: CDR1 SQVTM and CDR2 ANQGSEA. This CDR3 spans 14 amino acids. A linear amplification protocol produced the TCR libraries from 400 to 550 ng of total RNA. TCRdb re-called the reads with MiXCR, one entry per CDR3 protein. The data show 150,000 to 200,000 distinct CDR3 sequences, with about four fifths seen just once and roughly 2.3% held by the top ten.

This chain connects TRBV29-1 to TRBJ2-5; 9 nucleotides agree with TRBD2. The specimen was naive CD4+ and CD8+ T cells sorted from blood, pooled from several donors. This sequence was found in a pool of human donors in good health; the sample pools cells from several healthy donors. The CDR3 sequence: CSVGVSGGEETQYF. The CDR3 DNA reads as TGCAGCGTTGGCGTTAGCGGGGGAGAAGAGACCCAGTACTTC. The full variable domain, in which reference TRBV29-1 and TRBJ2-5 provide the parts outside the CDR3, is SAVISQKPSRDICQRGTSLTIQCQVDSQVTMMFWYRQQPGQSLTLIATANQGSEATYESGFVIDKFPISRPNLTFSTLTVSNMSPEDSSIYLCSVGVSGGEETQYFGPGTRLLVL.